The 9 T cell receptor beta chains in this list originate from one sample, sequenced in a study of cytomegalovirus exposure and HLA in healthy donors. Using immunoSEQ multiplex PCR, the repertoire was profiled, and TCRdb retains in-frame clones only, with some absent. This repertoire shows 250,000 or so clones, 85% to 90% found once; its top ten account for 0.3% to 0.4%. Sequencing was done on a sample of PBMCs. All receptors derive from a woman aged 18-29 years in good health and CMV-seronegative.

V gene TRBV5-5 combines with J gene TRBJ2-1; TRBD2 aligns across 11 bases. This CDR3 contains 15 residues. Germline loops: CDR1 SGHKS, CDR2 YYEKEE (reference sequence). J gave up 4 bases and V 2 bases, and 2 bases lay outside the gene matches. CDR3 sequence (DNA): TGTGCCAGCAGCTTTAGCGGGGGGGCTTACAATGAGCAGTTCTTC. Translating gives CASSFSGGAYNEQFF.

Comments on this clone: The sample contains more than one DNA sequence encoding this CDR3. The chain has TRBV19 and TRBJ1-1, with a possible D match to TRBD1 (5 bases). Trimming stripped 3 bases from V and 2 bases from J, with 7 bases between. The CDR3 has 13 residues. Germline values: CDR1 LNHDA, CDR2 SQIVND (reference sequence). The DNA for the CDR3 is TGTGCCAGTAGTATCGGGGGTAACACTGAAGCTTTCTTT. Amino acid sequence: CASSIGGNTEAFF.

The chain carries TRBV4-3 and TRBJ2-2; 7 bases are shared with TRBD1. The CDR3 runs to 16 residues. Per germline, CDR1 LGHNA and CDR2 YSLEER. V lost 1 base, J lost 7 bases, and 9 bases stayed unmatched. Here the CDR3 reads CASSQVYQGVSGELFF. In DNA form, the CDR3 reads TGCGCCAGCAGCCAAGTTTACCAGGGGGTGAGCGGGGAGCTGTTTTTT.

The chain recombines TRBV5-7 with TRBJ1-1; maybe TRBD1 (5 bases). TRBV5-7 is treated as an ORF (open reading frame) with a function not yet certain. The CDR3 contains 13 residues. Trimming left V 7 bases short and J 8 bases short, with 18 bases between. The CDR3 loop reads CASWRGGSGEAFF. CDR3 bases: TGTGCCAGCTGGAGGGGTGGTTCGGGCGAAGCTTTCTTT.

The chain has TRBV27 and TRBJ1-6, with D possibly TRBD1 on 5 matching bases. Trimming removed 0 bases at V and 13 bases at J, with 19 bases between. The CDR3 spans 16 residues. Germline V lookup: CDR1 MNHEY, CDR2 SMNVEV (reference sequence). CDR3 DNA: TGTGCCAGCAGTTTATCGGGGGGGTTGGGAAGGCGGCCCCTCCACTTT. Translating it yields CASSLSGGLGRRPLHF.

In nucleotides, the CDR3 is TGCGCCAGCAGTCACGGGGGGGTACCCTACAATGAGCAGTTCTTC. Translated: CASSHGGVPYNEQFF. This chain links TRBV4-1 with TRBJ2-1; 8 bases agree with TRBD2. The trim removed 6 bases at V and 2 bases at J, leaving 6 bases unmatched. The CDR3 has 15 residues. Looked up from germline, CDR1 is MGHRA and CDR2 is YSYEKL.

This rearrangement joins TRBV30 to TRBJ1-1; 9 bases are shared with TRBD1. V dropped 8 bases and J dropped 7; count of bases not matched to a gene: 2. Germline CDR1 GTSNPN, CDR2 SVGIG (reference sequence). This CDR3 is 10 amino acids long. The CDR3 reads CAGGQGEAFF. CDR3 sequence (DNA): TGTGCCGGGGGACAGGGTGAAGCTTTCTTT. Full variable domain (rest looked up from reference TRBV30 and TRBJ1-1): SQTIHQWPATLVQPVGSPLSLECTVEGTSNPNLYWYRQAAGRGLQLLFYSVGIGQISSEVPQNLSASRPQDRQFILSSKKLLLSDSGFYLCAGGQGEAFFGQGTRLTVV.

The chain links TRBV9 to TRBJ2-3, with a weak D call TRBD1 (5 bases). Germline lookup yields CDR1 SGDLS and CDR2 YYNGEE. The CDR3 covers 15 residues. V lost 4 bases and J 5 bases, leaving 17 bases between the germline ends. In nucleotides, the CDR3 is TGTGCCAGCAGCCCCATCCTCAGGGCAGGAGATACGCAGTATTTT. Residues: CASSPILRAGDTQYF.

V and J are TRBV14 and TRBJ1-2, with TRBD1 as a possible D gene (6 bases). The CDR3 loop spans 17 amino acids. V was cut by 0 bases and J by 8 bases, with 22 bases left in between. Looked up from germline, CDR1 is SGHDN and CDR2 is FVKESK. Written as DNA, the CDR3 is TGTGCCAGCAGCCAAGATTCCGGACAGTTACCATATGGCGGCTACACCTTC. This codes for CASSQDSGQLPYGGYTF. The whole variable domain, remainder taken from reference TRBV14 and TRBJ1-2, is EAGVTQFPSHSVIEKGQTVTLRCDPISGHDNLYWYRRVMGKEIKFLLHFVKESKQDESGMPNNRFLAERTGGTYSTLKVQPAELEDSGVYFCASSQDSGQLPYGGYTFGSGTRLTVV.